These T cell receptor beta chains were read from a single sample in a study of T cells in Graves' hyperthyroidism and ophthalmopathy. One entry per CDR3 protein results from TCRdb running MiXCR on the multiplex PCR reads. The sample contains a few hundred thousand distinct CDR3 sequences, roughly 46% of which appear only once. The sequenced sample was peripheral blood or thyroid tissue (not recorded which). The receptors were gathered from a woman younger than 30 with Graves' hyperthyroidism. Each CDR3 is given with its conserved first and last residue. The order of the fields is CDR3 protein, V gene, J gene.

CDR3aa: CASHRDRNYGYTF; v_gene: TRBV6-5; j_gene: TRBJ1-2
CDR3aa: CASTLSQGIQYF; v_gene: TRBV2; j_gene: .
CDR3aa: CATSDLIRGGNEQFF; v_gene: TRBV24-1; j_gene: TRBJ2-1
CDR3aa: CSVEDWTLF; v_gene: TRBV29-1; j_gene: TRBJ1-1
CDR3aa: CSVEGADEKLFF; v_gene: TRBV29-1; j_gene: TRBJ1-4
CDR3aa: CASREYAGTDTQYF; v_gene: TRBV7-8; j_gene: TRBJ2-3
CDR3aa: CASSLAPGLAGPTGELFF; v_gene: TRBV12-3/TRBV12-4; j_gene: TRBJ2-2
CDR3aa: CSARAPHSNQPQHF; v_gene: TRBV20-1; j_gene: TRBJ1-5
CDR3aa: CAVPGQATEKLFF; v_gene: TRBV28; j_gene: TRBJ1-4
CDR3aa: CASSFFGLHEQYF; v_gene: TRBV12-3/TRBV12-4; j_gene: TRBJ2-7
CDR3aa: CASSYSGGAGETQYF; v_gene: TRBV6-6; j_gene: TRBJ2-5